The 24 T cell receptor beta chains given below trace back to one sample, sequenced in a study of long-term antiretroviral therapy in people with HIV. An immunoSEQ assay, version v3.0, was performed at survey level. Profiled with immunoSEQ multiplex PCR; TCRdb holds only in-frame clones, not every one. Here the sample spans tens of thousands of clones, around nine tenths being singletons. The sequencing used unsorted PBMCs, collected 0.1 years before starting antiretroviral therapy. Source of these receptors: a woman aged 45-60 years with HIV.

The CDR3 loop is CASSVLGTDTQYF. CDR3 sequence (DNA): TGTGCCAGCAGTGTGCTCGGCACAGATACGCAGTATTTT. This rearrangement joins TRBV6-1 to TRBJ2-3; D ambiguous. Deletions cut 4 bases from V and 1 base from J, with 6 bases between. From germline, CDR1 is MNHNS and CDR2 SASEGT. The CDR3 consists of 13 residues.

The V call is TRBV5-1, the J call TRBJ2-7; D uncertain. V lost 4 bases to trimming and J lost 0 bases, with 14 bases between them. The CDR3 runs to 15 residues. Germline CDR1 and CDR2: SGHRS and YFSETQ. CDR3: CASSRTIQSSYEQYF. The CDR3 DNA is TGCGCCAGCAGCAGAACAATACAAAGCTCCTACGAGCAGTACTTC. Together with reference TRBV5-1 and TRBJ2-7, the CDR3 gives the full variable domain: KAGVTQTPRYLIKTRGQQVTLSCSPISGHRSVSWYQQTPGQGLQFLFEYFSETQRNKGNFPGRFSGRQFSNSRSEMNVSTLELGDSALYLCASSRTIQSSYEQYFGPGTRLTVT.

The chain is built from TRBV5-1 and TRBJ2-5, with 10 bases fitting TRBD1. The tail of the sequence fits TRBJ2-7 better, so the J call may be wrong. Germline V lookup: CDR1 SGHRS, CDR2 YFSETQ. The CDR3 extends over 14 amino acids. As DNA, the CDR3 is TGCGCCAGCAGGAAAGGGACAGGGGCCTACGAGCAGTACTTC. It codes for CASRKGTGAYEQYF.

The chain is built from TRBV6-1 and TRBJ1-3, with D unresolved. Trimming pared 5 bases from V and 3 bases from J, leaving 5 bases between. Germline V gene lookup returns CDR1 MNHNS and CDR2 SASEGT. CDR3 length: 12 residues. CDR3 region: CASSPGGNTIYF. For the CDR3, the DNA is TGTGCCAGCAGTCCCGGTGGAAACACCATATATTTT.

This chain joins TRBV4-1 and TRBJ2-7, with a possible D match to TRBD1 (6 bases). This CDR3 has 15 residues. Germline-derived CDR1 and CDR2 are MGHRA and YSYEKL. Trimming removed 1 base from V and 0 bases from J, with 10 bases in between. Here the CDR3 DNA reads TGCGCCAGCAGCCAAGGGACAGCGAGCTCCTACGAGCAGTACTTC. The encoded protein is CASSQGTASSYEQYF.

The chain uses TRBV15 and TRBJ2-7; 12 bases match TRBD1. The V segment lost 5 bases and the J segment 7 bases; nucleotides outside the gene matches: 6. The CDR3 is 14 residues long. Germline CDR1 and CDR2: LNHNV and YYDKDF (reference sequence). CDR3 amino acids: CATSGGDRGQEQYF. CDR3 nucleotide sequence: TGTGCCACCAGCGGGGGGGACAGGGGGCAGGAGCAGTACTTC.

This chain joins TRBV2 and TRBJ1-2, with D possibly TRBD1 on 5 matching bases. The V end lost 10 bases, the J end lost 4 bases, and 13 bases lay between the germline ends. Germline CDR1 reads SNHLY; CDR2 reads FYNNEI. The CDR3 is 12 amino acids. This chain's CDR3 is CAIQGSSYGYTF. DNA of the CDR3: TGTGCCATCCAGGGTAGCTCCTATGGCTACACCTTC.

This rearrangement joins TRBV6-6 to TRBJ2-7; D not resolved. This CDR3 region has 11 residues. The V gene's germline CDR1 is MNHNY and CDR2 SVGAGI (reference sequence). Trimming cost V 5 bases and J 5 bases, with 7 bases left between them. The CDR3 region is CASSRDDEQYF. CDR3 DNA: TGTGCCAGCAGTAGAGACGACGAGCAGTACTTC.

The CDR3 nucleotides read TGTGCCAGCAGTTTCCTAGTCTCGGCCCCCGGAGGGGCAAATACGCAGTATTTT. Residues: CASSFLVSAPGGANTQYF. This chain connects TRBV5-5 to TRBJ2-3; D possibly corresponds to TRBD2 (6 bases). Germline CDR1 is SGHKS and CDR2 is YYEKEE (reference sequence). The CDR3 sequence is 18 residues long. The V gene lost 5 bases and the J gene lost 7 bases, with 29 bases spanning the gap.

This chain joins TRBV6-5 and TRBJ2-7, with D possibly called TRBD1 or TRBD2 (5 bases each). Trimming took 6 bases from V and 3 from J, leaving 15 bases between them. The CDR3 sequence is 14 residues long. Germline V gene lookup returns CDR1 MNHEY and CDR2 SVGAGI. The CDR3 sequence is CASRRDASLYEQYF. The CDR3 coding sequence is TGTGCCAGCAGACGGGACGCCAGCCTCTACGAGCAGTACTTC.

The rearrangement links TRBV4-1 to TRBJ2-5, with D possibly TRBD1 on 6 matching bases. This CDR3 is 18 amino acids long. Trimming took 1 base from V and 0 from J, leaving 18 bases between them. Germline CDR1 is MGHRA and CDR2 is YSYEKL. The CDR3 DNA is TGCGCCAGCAGCCAAGCCCGAGGACTGGGGGCGGACCAAGAGACCCAGTACTTC. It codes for CASSQARGLGADQETQYF.

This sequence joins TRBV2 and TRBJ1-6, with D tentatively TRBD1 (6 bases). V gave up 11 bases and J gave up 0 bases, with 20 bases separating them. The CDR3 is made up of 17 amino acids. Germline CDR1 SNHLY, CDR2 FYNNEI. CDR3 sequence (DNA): TGTGCCGGAAGGGGCAGGGGTCCGAGCTCCTATAATTCACCCCTCCACTTT. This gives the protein CAGRGRGPSSYNSPLHF.

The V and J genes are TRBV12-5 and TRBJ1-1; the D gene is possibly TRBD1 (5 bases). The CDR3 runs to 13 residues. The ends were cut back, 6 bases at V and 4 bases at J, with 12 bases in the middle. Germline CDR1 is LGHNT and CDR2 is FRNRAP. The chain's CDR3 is CASGPDSSTEAFF. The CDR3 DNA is TGTGCTAGTGGCCCCGACAGCAGCACTGAAGCTTTCTTT.

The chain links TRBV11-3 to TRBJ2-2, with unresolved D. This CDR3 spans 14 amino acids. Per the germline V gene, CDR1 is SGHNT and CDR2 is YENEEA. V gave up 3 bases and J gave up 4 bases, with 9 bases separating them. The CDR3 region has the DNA TGTGCCAGCAGCTTTTATGACGGCACCGGGGAGCTGTTTTTT. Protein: CASSFYDGTGELFF.

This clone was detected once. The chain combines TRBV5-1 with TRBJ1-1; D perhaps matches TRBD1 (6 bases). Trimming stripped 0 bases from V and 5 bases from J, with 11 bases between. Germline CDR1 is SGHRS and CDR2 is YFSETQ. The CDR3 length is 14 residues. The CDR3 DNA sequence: TGCGCCAGCAGCTTGGGAGGGGGGGAGACTGAAGCTTTCTTT. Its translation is CASSLGGGETEAFF. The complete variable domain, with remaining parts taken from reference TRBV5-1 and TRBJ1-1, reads KAGVTQTPRYLIKTRGQQVTLSCSPISGHRSVSWYQQTPGQGLQFLFEYFSETQRNKGNFPGRFSGRQFSNSRSEMNVSTLELGDSALYLCASSLGGGETEAFFGQGTRLTVV.

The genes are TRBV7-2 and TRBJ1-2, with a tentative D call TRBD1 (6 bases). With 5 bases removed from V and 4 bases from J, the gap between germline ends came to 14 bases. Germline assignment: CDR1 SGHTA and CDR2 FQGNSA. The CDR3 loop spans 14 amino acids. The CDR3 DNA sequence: TGTGCCAGCAGCCTCCAGGGGTCGCGCTATGGCTACACCTTC. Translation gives CASSLQGSRYGYTF.

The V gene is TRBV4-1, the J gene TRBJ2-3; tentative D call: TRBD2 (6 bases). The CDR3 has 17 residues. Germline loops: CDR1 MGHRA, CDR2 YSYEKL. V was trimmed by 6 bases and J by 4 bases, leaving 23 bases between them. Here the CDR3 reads CASRLKPGLRPADTQYF. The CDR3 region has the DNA TGCGCCAGCAGGCTTAAACCGGGACTCAGGCCCGCAGATACGCAGTATTTT.

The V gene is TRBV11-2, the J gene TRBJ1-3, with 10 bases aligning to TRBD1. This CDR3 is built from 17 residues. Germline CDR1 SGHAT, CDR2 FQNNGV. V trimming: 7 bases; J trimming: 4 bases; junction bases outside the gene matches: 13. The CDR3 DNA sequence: TGTGCCAGCACCGTAGGGGGACAGGGGTTTGGAGGAAACACCATATATTTT. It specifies CASTVGGQGFGGNTIYF.

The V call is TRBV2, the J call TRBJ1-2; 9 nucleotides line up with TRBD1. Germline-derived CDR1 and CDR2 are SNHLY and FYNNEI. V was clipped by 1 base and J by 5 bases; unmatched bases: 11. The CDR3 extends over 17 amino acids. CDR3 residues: CASSEVERTGDRYGYTF. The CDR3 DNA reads TGTGCCAGCAGTGAAGTGGAACGGACAGGGGATAGGTATGGCTACACCTTC. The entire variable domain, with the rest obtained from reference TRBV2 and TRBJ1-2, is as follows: EPEVTQTPSHQVTQMGQEVILRCVPISNHLYFYWYRQILGQKVEFLVSFYNNEISEKSEIFDDQFSVERPDGSNFTLKIRSTKLEDSAMYFCASSEVERTGDRYGYTFGSGTRLTVV.

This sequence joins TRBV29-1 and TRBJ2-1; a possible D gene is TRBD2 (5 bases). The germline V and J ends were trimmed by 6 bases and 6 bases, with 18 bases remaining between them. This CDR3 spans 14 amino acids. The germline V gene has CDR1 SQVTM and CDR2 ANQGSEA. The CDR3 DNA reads TGCAGCGTAACACCAGAGGGTAGCTCCAATGAGCAGTTCTTC. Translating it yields CSVTPEGSSNEQFF.

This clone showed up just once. The CDR3 is CASSKIGQGGEAFF. CDR3 nucleotide sequence: TGTGCCAGCAGTAAAATTGGACAGGGTGGTGAAGCTTTCTTT. V and J are TRBV2 and TRBJ1-1; 8 positions agree with TRBD1. Trimming cost V 5 bases and J 7 bases; bases outside gene matches: 9. The CDR3 sequence is 14 residues long. Germline V gene data show CDR1 as SNHLY and CDR2 as FYNNEI.

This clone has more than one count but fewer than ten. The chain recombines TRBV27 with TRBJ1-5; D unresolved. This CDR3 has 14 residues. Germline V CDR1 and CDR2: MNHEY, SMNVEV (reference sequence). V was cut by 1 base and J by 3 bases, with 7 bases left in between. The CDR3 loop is CASSLWSDNQPQHF. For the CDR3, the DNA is TGTGCCAGCAGTTTATGGTCAGACAATCAGCCCCAGCATTTT.

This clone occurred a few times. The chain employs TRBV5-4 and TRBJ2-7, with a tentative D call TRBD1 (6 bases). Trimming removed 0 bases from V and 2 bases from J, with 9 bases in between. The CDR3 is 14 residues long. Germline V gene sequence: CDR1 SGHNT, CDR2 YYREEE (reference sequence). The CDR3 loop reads CASSLGRDTYEQYF. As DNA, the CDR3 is TGTGCCAGCAGCTTGGGTCGGGACACCTACGAGCAGTACTTC.

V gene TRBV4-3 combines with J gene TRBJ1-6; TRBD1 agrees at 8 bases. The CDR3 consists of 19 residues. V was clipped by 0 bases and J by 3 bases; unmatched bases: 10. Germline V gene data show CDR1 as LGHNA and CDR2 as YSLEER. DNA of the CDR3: TGCGCCAGCAGCCAAGATTTTGTTACAGGGACAGGCTATAATTCACCCCTCCACTTT. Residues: CASSQDFVTGTGYNSPLHF.